The rows below give T cell receptor beta chains drawn from one sample of a study of type 1 regulatory T cells. TCRdb re-analysed the reads in MiXCR, keeping a single row per CDR3 protein. The sample holds 60,000 to 75,000 distinct CDR3 sequences, under 25% seen once. Their antigens are not known. Source material: cultured type 1 regulatory T (Tr1) cells, either the whole culture or a sorted fraction (not recorded which). These receptors were collected from a human donor in good health. CDR3s leave out the opening cysteine and the closing phenylalanine or tryptophan. The order of the fields is CDR3 protein, J gene, V gene.

CDR3: ASSLGQAYNEQF
J: TRBJ2-1
V: TRBV3-1

CDR3: ASSLVGLAGGAETQY
J: TRBJ2-5
V: TRBV5-6

CDR3: ASTRGGDRGTRLAKNIQY
J: TRBJ2-4
V: TRBV12-3/TRBV12-4

CDR3: ASTLLGPNIPGELF
J: TRBJ2-2
V: TRBV27

CDR3: SARWTGSDTQY
J: TRBJ2-3
V: TRBV20-1

CDR3: ASSRTSGRTNTQY
J: TRBJ2-3
V: TRBV11-1

CDR3: ASTSVLGLADYRELF
J: TRBJ2-2
V: TRBV28

CDR3: ASSVLGSSYNEQF
J: TRBJ2-1
V: TRBV9

CDR3: ATSRPYNEQF
J: TRBJ2-1
V: TRBV24-1

CDR3: ASSVVASRGNEQF
J: TRBJ2-1
V: TRBV9

CDR3: ASSSRFYEKLF
J: TRBJ1-4
V: TRBV27

CDR3: ASKEQANYGYT
J: TRBJ1-2
V: TRBV19

CDR3: SANQGAMYEQY
J: TRBJ2-7
V: TRBV20-1

CDR3: ASKPSGGYTGELF
J: TRBJ2-2
V: TRBV5-1

CDR3: ASSDQGGSYNEQF
J: TRBJ2-1
V: TRBV19

CDR3: ACSRLTSGRSHEQY
J: TRBJ2-7
V: TRBV7-2

CDR3: ASSPPVGTGNEQF
J: TRBJ2-1
V: TRBV9

CDR3: ATSSTDRVDEQF
J: TRBJ2-1
V: TRBV15